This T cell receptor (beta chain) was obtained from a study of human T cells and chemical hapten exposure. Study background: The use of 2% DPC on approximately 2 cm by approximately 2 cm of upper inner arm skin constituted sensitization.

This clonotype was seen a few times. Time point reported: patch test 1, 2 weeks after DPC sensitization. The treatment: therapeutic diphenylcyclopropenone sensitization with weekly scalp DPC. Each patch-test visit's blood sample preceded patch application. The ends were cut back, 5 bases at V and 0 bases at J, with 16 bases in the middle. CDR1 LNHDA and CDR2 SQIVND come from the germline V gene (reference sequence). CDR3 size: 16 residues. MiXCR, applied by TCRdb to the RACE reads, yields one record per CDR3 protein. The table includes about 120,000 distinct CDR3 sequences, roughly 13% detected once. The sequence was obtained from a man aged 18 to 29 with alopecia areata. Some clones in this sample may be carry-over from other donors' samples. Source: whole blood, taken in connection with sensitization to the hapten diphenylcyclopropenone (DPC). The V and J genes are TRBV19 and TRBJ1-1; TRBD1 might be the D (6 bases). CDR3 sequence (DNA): TGTGCCAGTAGTCCCCTCGGACAGACGATGAACACTGAAGCTTTCTTT. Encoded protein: CASSPLGQTMNTEAFF.